This paragraph reports one T cell receptor beta chain. Its antigen is undetermined. This record comes from a study of T cells in Graves' hyperthyroidism and ophthalmopathy. The source material, RNA transcripts, was used to amplify TCR beta CDR3 regions. An initial round of RT-PCR targeting the TCR CDR3 relied on the HTBI primer set. Via MiXCR, TCRdb re-called the multiplex PCR reads, giving one row per CDR3 protein. Of hundreds of thousands of distinct CDR3 sequences in the sample, about two fifths were seen once. V lost 1 base, J lost 8 bases, and 15 bases lay in between. The germline V gene has CDR1 SGHVS and CDR2 FQNEAQ. The CDR3 spans 15 residues. Overall study findings and caveats: Stable hyperthyroidism was told apart from ophthalmopathy by a model built on 13 V-J features.

If no ophthalmopathy progression occurred within 18 months, Graves' hyperthyroidism was stable. Disease duration under 2 months; hyperthyroidism patients were aged 18 to 65. The receptor was derived from a young man with Graves' hyperthyroidism. The chain recombines TRBV7-8 with TRBJ1-5, with D perhaps matching TRBD1 (5 bases). Sequencing was done on a sample of blood. The chain's CDR3 is CASSLVGQGNEPQHF. CDR3 coding DNA: TGTGCCAGCAGCTTAGTTGGGCAGGGAAATGAGCCCCAGCATTTT.